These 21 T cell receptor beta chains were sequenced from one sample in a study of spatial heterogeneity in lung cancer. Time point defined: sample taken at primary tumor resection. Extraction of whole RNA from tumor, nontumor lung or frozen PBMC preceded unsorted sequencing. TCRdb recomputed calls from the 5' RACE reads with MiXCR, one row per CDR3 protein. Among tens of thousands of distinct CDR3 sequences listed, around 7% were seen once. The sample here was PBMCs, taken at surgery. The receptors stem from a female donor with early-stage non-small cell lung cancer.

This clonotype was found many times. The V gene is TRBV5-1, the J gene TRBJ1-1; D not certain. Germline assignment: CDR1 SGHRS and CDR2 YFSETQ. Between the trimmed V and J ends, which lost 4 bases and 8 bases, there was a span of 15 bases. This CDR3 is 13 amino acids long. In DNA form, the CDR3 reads TGCGCCAGCAGCCCCCGGACGGTTTCCGAAGCTTTCTTT. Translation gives CASSPRTVSEAFF.

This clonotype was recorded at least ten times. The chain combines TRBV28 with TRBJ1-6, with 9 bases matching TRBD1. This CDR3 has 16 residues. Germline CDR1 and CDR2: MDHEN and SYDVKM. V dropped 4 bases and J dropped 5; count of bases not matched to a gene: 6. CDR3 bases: TGTGCCAGCAGTTGGGGGACAGGGCCGGATAATTCACCCCTCCACTTT. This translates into CASSWGTGPDNSPLHF.

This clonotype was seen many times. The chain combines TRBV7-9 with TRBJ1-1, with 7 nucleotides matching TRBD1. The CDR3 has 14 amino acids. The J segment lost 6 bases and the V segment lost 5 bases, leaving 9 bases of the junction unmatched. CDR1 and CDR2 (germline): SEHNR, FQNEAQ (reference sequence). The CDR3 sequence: CASSPRGIGAEAFF. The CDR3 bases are TGTGCCAGCAGCCCCAGGGGGATAGGGGCTGAAGCTTTCTTT.

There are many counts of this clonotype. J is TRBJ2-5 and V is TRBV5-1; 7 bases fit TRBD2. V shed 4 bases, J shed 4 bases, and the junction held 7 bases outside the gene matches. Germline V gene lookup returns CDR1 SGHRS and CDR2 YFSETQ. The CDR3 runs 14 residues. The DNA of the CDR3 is TGCGCCAGCAGCGACGGACTAGTCGCAGAGACCCAGTACTTC. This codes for CASSDGLVAETQYF.

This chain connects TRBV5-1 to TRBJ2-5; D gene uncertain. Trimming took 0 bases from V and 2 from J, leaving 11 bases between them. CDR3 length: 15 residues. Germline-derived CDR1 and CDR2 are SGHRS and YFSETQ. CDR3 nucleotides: TGCGCCAGCAGCTTGGCCGGGCCCCCTCAAGAGACCCAGTACTTC. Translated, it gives CASSLAGPPQETQYF.

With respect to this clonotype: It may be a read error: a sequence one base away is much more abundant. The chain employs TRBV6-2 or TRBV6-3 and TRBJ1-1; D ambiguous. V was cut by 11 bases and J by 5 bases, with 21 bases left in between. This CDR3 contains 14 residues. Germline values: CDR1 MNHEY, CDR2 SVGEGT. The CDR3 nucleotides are TGTGCCGGCACCCAATGGCACGGAGGGACTGAAGCTTTCTTT. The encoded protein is CAGTQWHGGTEAFF.

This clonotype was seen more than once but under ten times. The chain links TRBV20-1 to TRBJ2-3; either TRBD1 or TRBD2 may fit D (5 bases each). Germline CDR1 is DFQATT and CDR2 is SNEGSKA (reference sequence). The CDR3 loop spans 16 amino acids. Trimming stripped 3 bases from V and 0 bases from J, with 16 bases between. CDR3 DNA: TGCAGTGCTAGTTTCAGGGAGAAGTGGAGCACAGATACGCAGTATTTT. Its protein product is CSASFREKWSTDTQYF.

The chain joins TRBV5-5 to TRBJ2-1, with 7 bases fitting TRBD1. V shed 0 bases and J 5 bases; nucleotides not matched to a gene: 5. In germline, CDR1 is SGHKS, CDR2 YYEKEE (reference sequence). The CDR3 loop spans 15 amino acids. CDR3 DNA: TGTGCCAGCAGCTTGGGTCAGGGGGTGGACAATGAGCAGTTCTTC. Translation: CASSLGQGVDNEQFF.

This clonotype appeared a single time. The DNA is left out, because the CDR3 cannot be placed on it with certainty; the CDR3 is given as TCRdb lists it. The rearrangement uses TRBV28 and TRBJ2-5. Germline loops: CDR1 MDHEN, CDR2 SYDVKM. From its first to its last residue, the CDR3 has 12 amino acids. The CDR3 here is CASSSSLETQYF.

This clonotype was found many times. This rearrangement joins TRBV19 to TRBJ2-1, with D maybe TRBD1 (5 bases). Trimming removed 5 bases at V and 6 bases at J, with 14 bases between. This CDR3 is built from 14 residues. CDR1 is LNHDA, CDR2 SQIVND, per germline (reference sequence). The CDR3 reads CASSSGPGLNEQFF. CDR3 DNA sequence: TGTGCCAGTAGTTCGGGCCCAGGGCTCAATGAGCAGTTCTTC.

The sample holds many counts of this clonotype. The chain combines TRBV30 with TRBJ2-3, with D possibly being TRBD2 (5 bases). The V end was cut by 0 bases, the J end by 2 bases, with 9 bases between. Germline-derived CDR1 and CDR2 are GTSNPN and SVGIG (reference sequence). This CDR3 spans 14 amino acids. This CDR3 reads CAWSVGGLTDTQYF. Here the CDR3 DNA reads TGTGCCTGGAGTGTCGGAGGACTCACAGATACGCAGTATTTT.

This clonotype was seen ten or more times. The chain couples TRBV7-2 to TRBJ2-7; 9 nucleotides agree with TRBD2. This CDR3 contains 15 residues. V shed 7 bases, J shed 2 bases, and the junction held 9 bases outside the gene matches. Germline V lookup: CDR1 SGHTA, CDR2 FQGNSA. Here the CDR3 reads CASTVAGAPPYEQYF. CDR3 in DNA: TGTGCCAGCACGGTAGCGGGGGCCCCACCCTACGAGCAGTACTTC.

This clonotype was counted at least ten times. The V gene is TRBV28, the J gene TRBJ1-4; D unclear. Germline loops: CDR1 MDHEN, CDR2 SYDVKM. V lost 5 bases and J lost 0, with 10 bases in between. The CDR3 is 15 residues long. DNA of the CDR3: TGTGCCAGCAGTCCCCCGATCTCAACTAATGAAAAACTGTTTTTT. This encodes CASSPPISTNEKLFF.

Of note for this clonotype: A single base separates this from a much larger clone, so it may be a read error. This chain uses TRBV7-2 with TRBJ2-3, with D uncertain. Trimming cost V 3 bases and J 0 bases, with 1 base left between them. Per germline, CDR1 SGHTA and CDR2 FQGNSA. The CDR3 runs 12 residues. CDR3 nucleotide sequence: TGTGCCAGCAGCTTTAGCACAGATACGCAGTATTTT. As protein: CASSFSTDTQYF.

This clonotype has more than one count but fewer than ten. The CDR3 DNA reads TGTGCCAGCAGTTTAGCGCGAAGGGTACATGAGCAGTTCTTC. Translated: CASSLARRVHEQFF. This chain links TRBV12-3 or TRBV12-4 with TRBJ2-1, with D uncertain. The CDR3 is made up of 14 amino acids. V shed 0 bases and J shed 8 bases, with 11 bases lying between them.

The DNA of the CDR3 is TGTGCCACCAGCATCGGGGTGAGACCCACAGATACGCAGTATTTT. Its translation is CATSIGVRPTDTQYF. V gene TRBV15 combines with J gene TRBJ2-3; perhaps TRBD2 as D (5 bases). The CDR3 contains 15 residues. The V gene lost 4 bases and the J gene lost 2 bases, with 13 bases spanning the gap. Germline loops: CDR1 LNHNV, CDR2 YYDKDF (reference sequence).

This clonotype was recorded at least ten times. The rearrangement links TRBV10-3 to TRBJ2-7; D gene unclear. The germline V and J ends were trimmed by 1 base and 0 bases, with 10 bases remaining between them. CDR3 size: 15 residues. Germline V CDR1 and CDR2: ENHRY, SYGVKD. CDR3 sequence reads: CAISELATSSYEQYF. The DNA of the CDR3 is TGTGCCATCAGTGAGTTGGCTACCAGCTCCTACGAGCAGTACTTC.

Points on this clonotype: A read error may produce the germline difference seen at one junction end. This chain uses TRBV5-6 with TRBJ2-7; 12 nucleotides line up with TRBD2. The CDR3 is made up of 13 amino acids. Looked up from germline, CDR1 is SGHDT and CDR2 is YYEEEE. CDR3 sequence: CASSLRDGTSGFF. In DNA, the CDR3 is TGTGCCAGCAGCTTAAGGGATGGGACTAGCGGGTTCTTC.

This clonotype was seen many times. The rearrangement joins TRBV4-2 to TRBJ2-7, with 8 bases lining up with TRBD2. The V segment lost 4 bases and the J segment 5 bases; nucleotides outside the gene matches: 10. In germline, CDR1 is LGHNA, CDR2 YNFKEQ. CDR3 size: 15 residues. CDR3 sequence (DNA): TGTGCCAGCAGCCCGACCCACCAGCGGGGGAACGAGCAGTACTTC. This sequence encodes CASSPTHQRGNEQYF.

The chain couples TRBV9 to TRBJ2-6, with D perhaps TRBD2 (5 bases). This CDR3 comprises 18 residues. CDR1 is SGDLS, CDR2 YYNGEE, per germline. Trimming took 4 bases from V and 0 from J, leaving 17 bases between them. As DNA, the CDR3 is TGTGCCAGCAGCACTAGGGCCCGAGCCTACTCTGGGGCCAACGTCCTGACTTTC. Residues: CASSTRARAYSGANVLTF.

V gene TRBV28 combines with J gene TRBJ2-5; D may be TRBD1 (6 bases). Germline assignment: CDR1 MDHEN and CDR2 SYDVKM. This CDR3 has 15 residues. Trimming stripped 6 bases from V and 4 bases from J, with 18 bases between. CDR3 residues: CASSPITGTGETQYF. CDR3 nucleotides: TGTGCCAGCAGCCCCATTACAGGGACCGGAGAGACCCAGTACTTC.